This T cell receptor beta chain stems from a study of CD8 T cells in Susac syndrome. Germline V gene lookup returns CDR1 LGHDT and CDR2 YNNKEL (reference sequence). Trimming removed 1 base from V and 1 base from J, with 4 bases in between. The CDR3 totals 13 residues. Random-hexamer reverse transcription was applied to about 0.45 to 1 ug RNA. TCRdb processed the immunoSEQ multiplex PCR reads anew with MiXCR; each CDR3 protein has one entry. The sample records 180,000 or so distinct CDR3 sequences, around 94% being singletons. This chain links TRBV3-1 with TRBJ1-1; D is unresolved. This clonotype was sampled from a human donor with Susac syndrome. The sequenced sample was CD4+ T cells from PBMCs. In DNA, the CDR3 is TGTGCCAGCAGCCAAGCCAGGAACACTGAAGCTTTCTTT. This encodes CASSQARNTEAFF. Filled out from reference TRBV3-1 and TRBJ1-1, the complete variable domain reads DTAVSQTPKYLVTQMGNDKSIKCEQNLGHDTMYWYKQDSKKFLKIMFSYNNKELIINETVPNRFSPKSPDKAHLNLHINSLELGDSAVYFCASSQARNTEAFFGQGTRLTVV.